Following are 15 T cell receptor beta chains from one sample sequenced in a study of neoadjuvant anti-PD-1 for oral cavity cancer. Repertoires were generated with immunoSEQ multiplex PCR, while TCRdb's copy carries only in-frame clones and drops some. The data contain tens of thousands of clones, approximately 82% of them singletons. The source was PBMCs, collected before nivolumab (anti-PD-1) treatment. The receptors come from a person between 40 and 79 years old with oral cavity squamous cell carcinoma.

The rearrangement uses TRBV10-1 and TRBJ1-1, with no clear D. V lost 0 bases and J lost 5, with 7 bases in between. Germline CDR1 WNHNN, CDR2 SYGVQD (reference sequence). The CDR3 extends over 13 amino acids. CDR3 DNA sequence: TGCGCCAGCAGTGAGTCAAGGGCGACTGAAGCTTTCTTT. The encoded protein is CASSESRATEAFF.

The CDR3 DNA follows: TGTGCCAGCACCCCTGGACAGAACACTGAAGCTTTCTTT. Protein: CASTPGQNTEAFF. The genes are TRBV6-1 and TRBJ1-1; D possibly corresponds to TRBD1 (5 bases). Trimming shortened V by 7 bases and J by 1 base, and 10 bases separated the two germline ends. Germline CDR1 MNHNS, CDR2 SASEGT. The CDR3 totals 13 residues.

The V gene is TRBV5-5, the J gene TRBJ1-5; D might be TRBD1 (6 bases). Germline assignment: CDR1 SGHKS and CDR2 YYEKEE (reference sequence). The CDR3 loop spans 16 amino acids. V was cut by 0 bases and J by 3 bases, with 13 bases left in between. CDR3 nucleotide sequence: TGTGCCAGCAGCTTGGGAGTGGGGGCGATCAATCAGCCCCAGCATTTT. It is translated as CASSLGVGAINQPQHF.

This sequence joins TRBV6-1 and TRBJ1-1; D not resolved. The CDR3 covers 14 residues. CDR1 MNHNS and CDR2 SASEGT come from the germline V gene. Trimming cost V 4 bases and J 0 bases, with 9 bases left between them. The chain's CDR3 is CASSAARMNTEAFF. The CDR3 DNA is TGTGCCAGCAGTGCGGCCAGAATGAACACTGAAGCTTTCTTT.

The chain uses TRBV28 and TRBJ2-3, with TRBD2 as a possible D gene (5 bases). The germline V gene encodes CDR1 MDHEN and CDR2 SYDVKM. The CDR3 covers 11 residues. V was clipped by 10 bases and J by 5 bases, with 10 bases between them. The CDR3 loop is CATNGGDTQYF. The CDR3 DNA reads as TGTGCCACCAACGGAGGAGATACGCAGTATTTT.

The chain is built from TRBV6-1 and TRBJ1-5, with TRBD1 as a possible D gene (6 bases). Germline V lookup: CDR1 MNHNS, CDR2 SASEGT. The V gene lost 6 bases and the J gene lost 3 bases, with 15 bases spanning the gap. The CDR3 contains 15 residues. This chain's CDR3 is CASSDTTGFNQPQHF. DNA for the CDR3: TGTGCCAGCAGCGATACTACAGGGTTCAATCAGCCCCAGCATTTT.

V gene TRBV27 combines with J gene TRBJ1-5, with 7 positions matching TRBD1. Germline assignment: CDR1 MNHEY and CDR2 SMNVEV (reference sequence). The length of the CDR3 is 16 residues. V shed 2 bases, J shed 6 bases, and the junction held 10 bases outside the gene matches. The CDR3 reads CASSLLGRGLGQPQHF. In nucleotides, the CDR3 is TGTGCCAGCAGTTTACTCGGCAGGGGGTTAGGTCAGCCCCAGCATTTT.

The J gene is TRBJ1-1, the V gene TRBV7-3; no reliable D call. The germline gives CDR1 SGHTA, CDR2 FQGTGA. Trimming left V 1 base short and J 4 bases short, with 7 bases between. The CDR3 extends over 13 amino acids. The CDR3 loop reads CASSLNARTEAFF. The CDR3 nucleotides read TGTGCCAGCAGCTTAAATGCTCGCACTGAAGCTTTCTTT.

This chain connects TRBV11-2 to TRBJ2-7, with TRBD2 matching 12 bases. The CDR3 consists of 15 residues. V lost 5 bases to trimming and J lost 2 bases; unmatched junction nucleotides: 4. Germline V gene data show CDR1 as SGHAT and CDR2 as FQNNGV. DNA for the CDR3: TGTGCCAGCAGCAAAAGACTAGCGGGGGCCTACGAGCAGTACTTC. This translates into CASSKRLAGAYEQYF.

This chain connects TRBV12-5 to TRBJ2-1; 10 bases match TRBD2. The CDR3 length is 16 residues. J gave up 10 bases and V 5 bases, and 14 bases lay outside the gene matches. Germline V gives CDR1 LGHNT, CDR2 FRNRAP. CDR3 sequence: CASGDKAGGPSREQFF. The CDR3 region has the DNA TGTGCTAGTGGTGATAAAGCGGGAGGGCCCTCAAGGGAGCAGTTCTTC.

The chain carries TRBV5-6 and TRBJ2-2, with D unclear. Trimming stripped 2 bases from V and 0 bases from J, with 8 bases between. Germline assignment: CDR1 SGHDT and CDR2 YYEEEE. The CDR3 is 15 amino acids. This CDR3 reads CASSFADTNTGELFF. CDR3 DNA sequence: TGTGCCAGCAGCTTTGCGGATACGAACACCGGGGAGCTGTTTTTT.

This chain joins TRBV5-5 and TRBJ2-7; TRBD1 matches 9 bases. This CDR3 spans 15 amino acids. V was pared by 4 bases and J by 3 bases, with 8 bases of the junction left unmatched. Germline V lookup: CDR1 SGHKS, CDR2 YYEKEE (reference sequence). The CDR3 DNA reads as TGTGCCAGCAGCCGCGGACAGGGGACCTTCTACGAGCAGTACTTC. This codes for CASSRGQGTFYEQYF.

This chain connects TRBV19 to TRBJ1-5; unclear D gene. The V gene lost 3 bases and the J gene lost 5 bases, with 11 bases spanning the gap. This CDR3 has 14 residues. CDR1 is LNHDA and CDR2 is SQIVND in the germline V gene (reference sequence). CDR3 DNA sequence: TGTGCCAGTAGTATCGTGTACGGGTATCAGCCCCAGCATTTT. Translated: CASSIVYGYQPQHF.

The chain has TRBV6-5 and TRBJ2-2, with TRBD2 identical over 8 bases. The CDR3 is 15 amino acids. The trim removed 6 bases at V and 0 bases at J, leaving 3 bases unmatched. Germline V gene sequence: CDR1 MNHEY, CDR2 SVGAGI. This CDR3 is CASSQRGPNTGELFF. The CDR3 DNA is TGTGCCAGCAGCCAGCGGGGGCCGAACACCGGGGAGCTGTTTTTT.

The count of this clone is one. The chain uses TRBV6-6 and TRBJ2-7, with TRBD1 as a possible D gene (7 bases). The CDR3 runs 14 residues. The germline V gene encodes CDR1 MNHNY and CDR2 SVGAGI (reference sequence). The V and J ends lost 7 bases and 3 bases respectively, with 16 bases between them. CDR3 nucleotide sequence: TGTGCCAGCACCCATCGACAGGGAGGCTACGAGCAGTACTTC. This translates into CASTHRQGGYEQYF.